The TCR beta chain under discussion was sequenced for a study of blood T cell repertoires in COVID-19. Study as a whole: Acute and convalescent COVID-19 samples came from the United States, Italy and Spain. T cells, B-cell-depleted T cells, or PBMCs provided the cDNA or gDNA that served as material.

Authors' data handling: How many nucleated cells were present was estimated from reference gene primer amplification. The assay was immunoSEQ multiplex PCR, and TCRdb's table has in-frame clones only and misses some. V and J calls and clone size follow that table, whereas D and trimming were derived from the DNA. The table lists 400,000 or so clones, more than 85% of them singletons. This CDR3 has 14 residues. Between the trimmed V and J ends, which lost 2 bases and 6 bases, there was a span of 10 bases. Germline V gene data show CDR1 as LGHDT and CDR2 as YNNKEL (reference sequence). This receptor was identified in a human donor in a cohort sampled during active COVID-19. Sample: peripheral blood. The chain is built from TRBV3-1 (or the pseudogene TRBV3-2) and TRBJ2-2; D perhaps matches TRBD2 (6 bases). CDR3 amino acids: CASSQTREAGELFF. CDR3 nucleotides: TGTGCCAGCAGCCAAACTAGGGAGGCCGGGGAGCTGTTTTTT.